The rows below give T cell receptor beta chains drawn from one sample of a study of T cells in Graves' hyperthyroidism and ophthalmopathy. Each CDR3 protein gets one entry after TCRdb re-called the multiplex PCR reads with MiXCR. The sample yields under 400,000 distinct CDR3 sequences, approximately 15% seen once. The sample was blood. Every receptor here comes from a woman in her fifties or sixties with Graves' hyperthyroidism. Each CDR3 is given with its conserved first and last residue. A D gene is named only where the DNA matches it firmly. Rows may omit the clone size; those that give it use once, few, many or a size class.

clone size	V gene	J gene	D gene	CDR3 DNA	CDR3 protein
many	TRBV20-1	TRBJ2-1	TRBD2	TGCAGTGCTACCCTGACTAGCGGGAGGGCCTTTATCGTTCGTGAGCAGTTCTTC	CSATLTSGRAFIVREQFF
many	TRBV7-9	TRBJ2-3	TRBD2	TGTGCCAGCAGCCCCTGGACTAGCGGGAGATCGACAGATACGCAGTATTTT	CASSPWTSGRSTDTQYF
NA	TRBV19	TRBJ1-1	TRBD1	TGTGCCAGTAGTTCAACAGGGGGATTGAACACTGAAGCTTTCTTT	CASSSTGGLNTEAFF
few	TRBV5-6	TRBJ2-3	NA	TGTGCCAGCAGCTTTTGGGGCCGGGGCACAGATACGCAGTATTTT	CASSFWGRGTDTQYF
many	TRBV18	TRBJ2-7	NA	TGTGCCAGCTCACCGGCGACGGATGAGCAGTACTTC	CASSPATDEQYF
NA	TRBV11-1	TRBJ2-3	NA	TGTGCCAGCAGCCCCTCGCTTGGGCCCACAGATACGCAGTATTTT	CASSPSLGPTDTQYF
NA	TRBV27	TRBJ2-3	NA	TGTGCCAGCAGTTTAGGGTCGGGACCGAGATTGCAGTATTTT	CASSLGSGPRLQYF
many	TRBV30	TRBJ2-1	NA	TGTGCCTGGAGTGTCTTGGATGAGCAGTTCTTC	CAWSVLDEQFF
NA	TRBV2	TRBJ2-1	TRBD2	TGTGCCAGCAGACCAAGCGGGAGATCCTACAATGAGCAGTTCTTC	CASRPSGRSYNEQFF
many	TRBV20-1	TRBJ1-5	NA	TGCAGTGCTAGGGGCCAGAATCACAATCAGCCCCAGCATTTT	CSARGQNHNQPQHF
NA	TRBV7-4	TRBJ2-1	TRBD2	TGTGCCAGCAGCCCGCGACTAGCGGGAGAGGGATGGGAGCAGTTCTTC	CASSPRLAGEGWEQFF
many	TRBV2	TRBJ2-3	TRBD2	TGTGCCAGCAGCCAAGGACTAGCGGGAGGGCCAGATACGCAGTATTTT	CASSQGLAGGPDTQYF
many	TRBV7-9	TRBJ2-1	TRBD2	TGTGCCAGCAGCTCGTCCGGGACTAGCTCCTACAATGAGCAGTTCTTC	CASSSSGTSSYNEQFF
many	TRBV4-1	TRBJ2-3	TRBD2	TGCGCCAGCAGCCAAGTTAGGCTAGCGGGAGCAGATACGCAGTATTTT	CASSQVRLAGADTQYF
many	TRBV28	TRBJ1-1	NA	TGTGCCAGCAGTCCTCTTGGGGCCCGAAACACTGAAGCTTTCTTT	CASSPLGARNTEAFF
NA	TRBV7-9	TRBJ1-5	NA	TGTGCCAGCAGCTTAGGGGGGTCCCGTGGGCAGCCCCAGCATTTT	CASSLGGSRGQPQHF